This T cell receptor (beta chain) was recorded in a study of Ad26.COV2.S vaccination and SARS-CoV-2 variants. Findings and limits, study-wide: Non-spike TCR breadth showed similarity between vaccine and placebo recipients.

As concerns this clone: Its cognate antigen is unknown.

Germline CDR1 and CDR2: KGHSH and LQKENI. This CDR3 region has 15 residues. The junction had 9 bases not matched to a gene; V was cut back by 6 bases and J by 4 bases. Treatment denoted: over 15 received Ad26.COV2.S at low or high dose, single or two shots; several received placebo; per-sample allocation not given. Sampling happened 63 days after the first vaccine or placebo injection. Method: immunoSEQ multiplex PCR; TCRdb's copy keeps in-frame clones and lacks some. The data contain 400,000 to 450,000 clones, less than 95% of them seen just once; the ten biggest clones take up roughly 3.9%. The sequencing here drew on peripheral blood, taken in a trial of Ad26.COV2.S vaccine versus placebo. This chain joins TRBV18 and TRBJ1-2, with 9 bases lining up with TRBD1. This receptor was taken from a person between 18 and 65 years old who received the Ad26.COV2.S COVID-19 vaccine or a placebo. CDR3 in DNA: TGTGCCAGCTCTCGCGGACAGGGGATTACCTATGGCTACACCTTC. It encodes CASSRGQGITYGYTF.